The source of this T cell receptor (beta chain) is a study of blood T cell repertoires in COVID-19. Whole-study context: T cells, B-cell-depleted T cells, or PBMCs supplied cDNA or gDNA.

As processed by the authors: Estimated nucleated cell counts came from reference gene primer amplification. Clones were read by immunoSEQ multiplex PCR, and TCRdb kept only the in-frame ones, dropping some. V, J and clone size were drawn from that table, and D and trimming were deduced from the DNA. Among about 140,000 clones listed, 70% to 90% were seen once. Trimming pared 2 bases from V and 2 bases from J, leaving 15 bases between. The CDR3 extends over 16 amino acids. The V gene's germline CDR1 is LGHDT and CDR2 YNNKEL (reference sequence). Sequenced sample: peripheral blood. The chain links TRBV3-1 (or the pseudogene TRBV3-2) to TRBJ2-5; no definite D call. The TCR comes from a human donor in a cohort sampled during active COVID-19. CDR3 sequence reads: CASSQSGPKTQETQYF. CDR3 coding DNA: TGTGCCAGCAGCCAAAGTGGGCCCAAAACTCAAGAGACCCAGTACTTC.